This T cell receptor (beta chain) comes out of a study of shared clonotypes between healthy human individuals. Overall study findings and caveats: Among the subsets, naive ones generally showed larger estimated richness than memory ones.

TCRdb's table, derived via immunoSEQ multiplex PCR, lists solely in-frame clones and lacks some. The table has 1.6 million or so clones, about 98.5% seen once. From germline, CDR1 is SGDLS and CDR2 YYNGEE. There are 14 residues in the CDR3. With 4 bases removed from V and 0 bases from J, the gap between germline ends came to 8 bases. Concerning this clone itself: Its antigen is as yet unknown.

This chain connects TRBV9 to TRBJ2-1; no firm D call. This TCR was sampled from a man aged 30 to 39 in good health. The sequencing input was naive CD4+ T cells sorted from blood. Regarding subset: CD45RA+ positively selected. This chain's CDR3 is CASSRTNSYNEQFF. In nucleotides, the CDR3 is TGTGCCAGCAGCAGAACGAACTCCTACAATGAGCAGTTCTTC.